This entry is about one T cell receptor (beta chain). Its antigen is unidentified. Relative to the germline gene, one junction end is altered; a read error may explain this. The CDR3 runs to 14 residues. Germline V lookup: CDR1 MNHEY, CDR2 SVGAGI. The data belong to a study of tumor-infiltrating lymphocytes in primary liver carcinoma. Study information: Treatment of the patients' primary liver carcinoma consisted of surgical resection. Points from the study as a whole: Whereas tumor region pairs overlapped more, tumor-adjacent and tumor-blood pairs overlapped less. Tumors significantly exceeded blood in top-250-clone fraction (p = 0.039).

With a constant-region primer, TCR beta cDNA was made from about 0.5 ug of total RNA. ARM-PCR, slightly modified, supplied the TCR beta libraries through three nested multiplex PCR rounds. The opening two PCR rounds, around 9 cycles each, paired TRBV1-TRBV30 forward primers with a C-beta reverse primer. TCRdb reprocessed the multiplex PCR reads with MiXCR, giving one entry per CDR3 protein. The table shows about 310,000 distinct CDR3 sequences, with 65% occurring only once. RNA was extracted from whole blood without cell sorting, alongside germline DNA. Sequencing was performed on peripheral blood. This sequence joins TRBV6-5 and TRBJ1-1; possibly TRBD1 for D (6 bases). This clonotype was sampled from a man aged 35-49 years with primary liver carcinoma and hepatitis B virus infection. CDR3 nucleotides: TGCACCAGCAGGCCCAGGGGTAAGAGCACTGAAGCTTTCTTC. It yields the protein CTSRPRGKSTEAFF.